This TCR beta chain was identified in a study of cytomegalovirus exposure and HLA in healthy donors. General study results and limits: Judged likely to be a sequencing artifact was a cluster of highly shared sequence variants. Previous analysis showed most TCR beta V segments were productive about 87% or about 30% of the time.

Though nominally healthy at sampling, donors likely had unrecorded immune exposures. A word on this clone: What it binds is not known.

Primers: 60 Vbeta forward and 13 Jbeta reverse. In the authors' workflow: Later analysis identified 80 million to 85 million unique TCR beta chains, about 12 million shared. Repertoires were generated with immunoSEQ multiplex PCR, while TCRdb's copy carries only in-frame clones and drops some. The DNA was the basis for D and trimming; V, J and clone size are from that table. Of some 120,000 clones detected, more than 80% appear once; the ten largest clones hold over 2.5%. The sequence was obtained from a male donor in good health and CMV-seronegative. Sequencing was performed on PBMCs.

The CDR3 is CASIRDSTARNEQFF. In DNA, the CDR3 is TGTGCCAGCATACGGGACTCTACAGCTAGGAATGAGCAGTTCTTC. The V gene is TRBV7-2, the J gene TRBJ2-1; maybe TRBD2 (6 bases). This CDR3 has 15 amino acids. From germline, CDR1 is SGHTA and CDR2 FQGNSA. V was trimmed by 7 bases and J by 7 bases, leaving 20 bases between them. The entire variable domain, with the rest obtained from reference TRBV7-2 and TRBJ2-1, is as follows: GAGVSQSPSNKVTEKGKDVELRCDPISGHTALYWYRQSLGQGLEFLIYFQGNSAPDKSGLPSDRFSAERTGGSVSTLTIQRTQQEDSAVYLCASIRDSTARNEQFFGPGTRLTVL.